This T cell receptor (beta chain) was observed in a study of shared clonotypes between healthy human individuals. Whole-study findings and limits: Only blood was sampled, and tissue TCR repertoires likely differ from blood ones. Around 5% of naive CD4 clonotypes were common to a handful of donors.

After removal of 5 bases from V and 6 bases from J, the junction contained 7 bases not matched to a gene. The germline gives CDR1 SEHNR, CDR2 FQNEAQ (reference sequence). The CDR3 is 15 residues long. TCRdb keeps only in-frame clones here, not all; method: immunoSEQ multiplex PCR. The sample includes 600,000 or so clones, roughly 98% of them seen just once. Comment on this clone: Its antigen is currently unknown.

CD45RO-negative cells were positively selected for CCR7, leaving out terminally differentiated effector memory CD45RA+ cells. The chain links TRBV7-9 to TRBJ2-1; 10 bases align to TRBD2. Sequencing was carried out using naive CD8+ T cells sorted from blood. The TCR comes from a man younger than 45 in good health. DNA of the CDR3: TGTGCCAGCAGCATTGGACTAGCGGACGGCAATGAGCAGTTCTTC. The encoded protein is CASSIGLADGNEQFF.